The T cell receptor beta chain described here comes from a study of CD8 T cells in Susac syndrome. Negative magnetic isolation gave CD8+ and CD4+ cells; FACS enriched CD8+ TEMRA. With random hexamers, 0.5 to 1 ug RNA was reverse transcribed. Amplification of TCR beta CDR3 used immunoSEQ multiplex PCR across 54 Vbeta and 13 Jbeta. TCRdb processed the immunoSEQ multiplex PCR reads anew with MiXCR; each CDR3 protein has one entry. The sample has about 180,000 distinct CDR3 sequences, around 96% seen once. Germline lookup yields CDR1 SGHTA and CDR2 FQGNSA. V was clipped by 5 bases and J by 6 bases, with 11 bases between them. The CDR3 covers 12 residues. The sample holds one count of this clonotype.

The chain carries TRBV7-2 and TRBJ2-7, with TRBD2 as a possible D gene (6 bases). Sequenced material: CD4+ T cells from PBMCs. The clonotype originates from a human donor with Susac syndrome. CDR3 sequence: CASSTGLTEQYF. The CDR3 coding sequence is TGTGCCAGCAGCACGGGACTTACCGAGCAGTACTTC.